The clone carrying this T cell receptor beta chain was seen only a few times. The antigen is undetermined. The data were obtained in a study of beta chain features in type 1 diabetes. cDNA synthesis used the whole RNA isolate, giving expressed TCRB sequences. Mean read depth for naive, central memory and regulatory T cell samples was 3.5 million or so reads. Repertoires were generated with immunoSEQ multiplex PCR, while TCRdb's copy carries only in-frame clones and drops some. Seen here are a few hundred thousand clones, approximately 12% observed once, and the top ten hold 0.015%. Study-level results: More deletions and fewer insertions at VDJ junctions were seen in type 1 diabetes patients. Type 1 diabetes patients had moderately but significantly shorter TCRB CDR3s in all four CD4+ subsets. Because the template was cDNA, high-expressing cells might be over-represented.

The CDR3 spans 16 residues. The V end lost 2 bases, the J end lost 2 bases, and 14 bases lay between the germline ends. In germline, CDR1 is SGHRS, CDR2 YFSETQ. The clonotype originates from a woman aged 18 to 35 with type 1 diabetes. The chain is built from TRBV5-1 and TRBJ2-1, with unresolved D. Sequenced input: naive CD4+ T cells from blood. CDR3 amino acids: CASSFNPRTTYNEQFF. CDR3 nucleotides: TGCGCCAGCAGCTTTAATCCGCGTACTACCTACAATGAGCAGTTCTTC.